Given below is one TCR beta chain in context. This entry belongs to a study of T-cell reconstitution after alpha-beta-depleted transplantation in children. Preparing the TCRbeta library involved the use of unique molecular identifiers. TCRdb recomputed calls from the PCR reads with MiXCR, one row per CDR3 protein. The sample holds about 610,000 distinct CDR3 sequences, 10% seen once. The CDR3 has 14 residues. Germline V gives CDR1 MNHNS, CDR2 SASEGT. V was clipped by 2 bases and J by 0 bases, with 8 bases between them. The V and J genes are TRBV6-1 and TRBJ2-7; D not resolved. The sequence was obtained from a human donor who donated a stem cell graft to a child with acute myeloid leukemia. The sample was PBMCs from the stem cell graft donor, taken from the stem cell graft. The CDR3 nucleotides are TGTGCCAGCAGTGAATTCGACCCCTCCTACGAGCAGTACTTC. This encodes CASSEFDPSYEQYF.